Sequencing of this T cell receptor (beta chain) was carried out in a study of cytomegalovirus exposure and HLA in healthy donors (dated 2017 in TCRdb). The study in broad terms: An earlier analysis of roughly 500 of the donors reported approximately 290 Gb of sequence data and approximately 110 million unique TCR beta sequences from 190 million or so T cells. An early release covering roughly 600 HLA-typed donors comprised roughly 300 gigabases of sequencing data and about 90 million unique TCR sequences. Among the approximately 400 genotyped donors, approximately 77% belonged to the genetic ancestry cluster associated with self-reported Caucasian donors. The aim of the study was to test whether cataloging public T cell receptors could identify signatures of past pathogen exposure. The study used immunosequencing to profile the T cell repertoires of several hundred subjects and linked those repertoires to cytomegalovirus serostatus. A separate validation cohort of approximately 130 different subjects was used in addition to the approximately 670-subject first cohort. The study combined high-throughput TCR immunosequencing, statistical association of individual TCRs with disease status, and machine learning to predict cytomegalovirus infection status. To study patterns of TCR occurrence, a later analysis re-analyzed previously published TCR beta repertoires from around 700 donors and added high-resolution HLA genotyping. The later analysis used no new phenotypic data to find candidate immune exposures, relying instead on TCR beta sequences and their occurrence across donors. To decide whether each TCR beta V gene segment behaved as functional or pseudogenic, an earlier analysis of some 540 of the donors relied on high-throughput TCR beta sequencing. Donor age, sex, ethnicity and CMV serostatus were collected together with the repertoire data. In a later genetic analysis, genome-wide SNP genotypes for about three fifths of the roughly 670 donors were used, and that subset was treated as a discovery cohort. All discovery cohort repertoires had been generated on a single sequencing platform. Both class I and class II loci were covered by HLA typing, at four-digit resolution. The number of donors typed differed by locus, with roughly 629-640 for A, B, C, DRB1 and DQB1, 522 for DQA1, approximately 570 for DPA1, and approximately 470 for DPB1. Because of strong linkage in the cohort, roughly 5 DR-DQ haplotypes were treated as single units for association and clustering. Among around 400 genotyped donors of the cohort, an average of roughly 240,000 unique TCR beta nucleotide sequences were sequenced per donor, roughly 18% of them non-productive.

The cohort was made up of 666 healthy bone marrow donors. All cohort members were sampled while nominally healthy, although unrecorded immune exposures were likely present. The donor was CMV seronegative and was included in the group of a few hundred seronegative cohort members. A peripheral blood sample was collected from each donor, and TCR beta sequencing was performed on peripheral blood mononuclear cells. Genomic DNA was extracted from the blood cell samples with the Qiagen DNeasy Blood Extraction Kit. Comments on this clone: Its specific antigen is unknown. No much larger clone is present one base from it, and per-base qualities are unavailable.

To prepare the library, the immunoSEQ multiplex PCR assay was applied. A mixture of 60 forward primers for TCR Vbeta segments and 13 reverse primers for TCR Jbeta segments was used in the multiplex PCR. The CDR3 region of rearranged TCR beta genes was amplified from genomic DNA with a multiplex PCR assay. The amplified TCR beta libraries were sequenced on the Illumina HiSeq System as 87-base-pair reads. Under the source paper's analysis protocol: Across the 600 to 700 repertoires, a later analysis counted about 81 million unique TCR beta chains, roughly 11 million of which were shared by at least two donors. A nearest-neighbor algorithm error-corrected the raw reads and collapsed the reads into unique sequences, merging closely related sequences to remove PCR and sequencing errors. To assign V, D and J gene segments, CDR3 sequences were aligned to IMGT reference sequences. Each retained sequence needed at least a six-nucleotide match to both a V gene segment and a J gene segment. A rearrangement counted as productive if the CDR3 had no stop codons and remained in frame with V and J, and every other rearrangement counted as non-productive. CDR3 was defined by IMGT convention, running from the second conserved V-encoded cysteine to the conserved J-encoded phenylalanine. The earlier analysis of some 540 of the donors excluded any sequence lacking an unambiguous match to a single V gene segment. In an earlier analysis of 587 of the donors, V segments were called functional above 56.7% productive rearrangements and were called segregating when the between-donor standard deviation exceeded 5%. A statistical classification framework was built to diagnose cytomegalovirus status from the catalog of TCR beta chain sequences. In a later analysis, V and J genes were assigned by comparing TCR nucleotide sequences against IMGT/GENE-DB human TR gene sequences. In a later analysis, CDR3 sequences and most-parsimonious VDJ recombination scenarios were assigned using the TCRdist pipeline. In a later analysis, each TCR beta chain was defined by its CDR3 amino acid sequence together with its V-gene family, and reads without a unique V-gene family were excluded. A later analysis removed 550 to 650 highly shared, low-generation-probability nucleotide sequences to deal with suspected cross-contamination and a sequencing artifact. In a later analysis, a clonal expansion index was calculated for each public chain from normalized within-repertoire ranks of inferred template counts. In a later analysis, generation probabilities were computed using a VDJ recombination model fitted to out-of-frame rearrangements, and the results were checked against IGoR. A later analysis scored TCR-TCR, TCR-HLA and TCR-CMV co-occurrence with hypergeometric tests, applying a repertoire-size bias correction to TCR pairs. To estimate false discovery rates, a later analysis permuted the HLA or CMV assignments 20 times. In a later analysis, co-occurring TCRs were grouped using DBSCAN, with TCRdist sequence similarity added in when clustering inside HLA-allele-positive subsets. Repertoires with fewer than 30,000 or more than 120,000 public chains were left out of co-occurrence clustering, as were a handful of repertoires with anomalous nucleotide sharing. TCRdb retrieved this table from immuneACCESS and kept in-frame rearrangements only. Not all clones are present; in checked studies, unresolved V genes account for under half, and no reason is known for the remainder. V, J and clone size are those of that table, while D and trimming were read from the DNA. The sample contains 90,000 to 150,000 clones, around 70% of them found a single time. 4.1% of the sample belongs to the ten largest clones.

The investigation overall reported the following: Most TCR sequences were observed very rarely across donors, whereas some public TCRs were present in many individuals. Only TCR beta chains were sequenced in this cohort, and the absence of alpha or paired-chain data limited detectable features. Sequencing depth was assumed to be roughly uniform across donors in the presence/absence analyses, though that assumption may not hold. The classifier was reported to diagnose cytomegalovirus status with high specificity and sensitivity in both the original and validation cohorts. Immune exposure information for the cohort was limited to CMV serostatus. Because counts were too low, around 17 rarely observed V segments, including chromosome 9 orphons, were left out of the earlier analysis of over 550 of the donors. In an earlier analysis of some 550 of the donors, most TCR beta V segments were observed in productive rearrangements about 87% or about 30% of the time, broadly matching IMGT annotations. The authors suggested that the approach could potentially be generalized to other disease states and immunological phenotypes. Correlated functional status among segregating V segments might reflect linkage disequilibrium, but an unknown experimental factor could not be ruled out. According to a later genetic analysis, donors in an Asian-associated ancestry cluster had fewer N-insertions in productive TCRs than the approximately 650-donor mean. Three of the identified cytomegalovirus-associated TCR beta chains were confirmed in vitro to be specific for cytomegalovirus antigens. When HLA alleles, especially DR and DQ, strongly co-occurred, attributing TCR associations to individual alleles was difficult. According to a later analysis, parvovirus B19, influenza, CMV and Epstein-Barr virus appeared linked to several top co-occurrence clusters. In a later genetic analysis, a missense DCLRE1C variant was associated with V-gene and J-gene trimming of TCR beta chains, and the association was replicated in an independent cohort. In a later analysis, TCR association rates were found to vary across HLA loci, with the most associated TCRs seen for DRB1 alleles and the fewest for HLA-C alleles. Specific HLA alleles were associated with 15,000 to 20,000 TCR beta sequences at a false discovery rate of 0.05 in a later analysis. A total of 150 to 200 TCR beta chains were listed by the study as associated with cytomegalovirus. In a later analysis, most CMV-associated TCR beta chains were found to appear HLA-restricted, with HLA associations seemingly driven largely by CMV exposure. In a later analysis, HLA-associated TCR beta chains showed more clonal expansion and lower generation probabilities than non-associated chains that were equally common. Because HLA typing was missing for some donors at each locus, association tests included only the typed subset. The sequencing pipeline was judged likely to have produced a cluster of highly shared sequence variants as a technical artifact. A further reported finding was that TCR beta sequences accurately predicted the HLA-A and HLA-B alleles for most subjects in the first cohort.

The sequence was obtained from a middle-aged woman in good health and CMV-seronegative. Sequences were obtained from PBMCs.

The DNA is as follows: TGCGCCAGCAGCTTGCATGGGACTAGCGGCCAAGTCACAGATACGCAGTATTTT. This translates into CASSLHGTSGQVTDTQYF. Recombination linked TRBV5-1 to TRBJ2-3; TRBD2 aligns with 11 central bases. CDR1 and CDR2 were assigned from the germline V gene as SGHRS and YFSETQ. Including the terminal cysteine and phenylalanine, the CDR3 comprises 18 residues. Here the CDR3 DNA is all that survives: 54 bases in frame from base 1. V lost 1 base and J lost 2 bases, and the count of bases not matched to a germline gene is 9.